This T cell receptor (beta chain) comes out of a study of shared clonotypes between healthy human individuals. Background on the study: For every donor, three CD4 naive, three CD4 memory, two CD8 naive and one CD8 memory plates were used. Regarding the study as a whole: Shared clonotypes across all four donors exceeded non-shared ones in generation probability.

The CDR3 sequence is 11 residues long. From germline, CDR1 is GTSNPN and CDR2 SVGIG (reference sequence). About this clone itself: The antigen remains undetermined. The sample holds other DNA sequences that translate to the same CDR3.

Sequencing was performed with immunoSEQ multiplex PCR; in TCRdb, only in-frame clones are kept and a portion is missing. This table holds 2.5 million or so clones, around 94% found once. Donation came from healthy HIV-negative adults that had no recent acute infections or vaccinations. The genes are TRBV30 and TRBJ2-5; no reliable D call. The J call may be wrong; the DNA end is better matched by TRBJ2-7. Sample: naive CD4+ T cells sorted from blood. Subset reported: CD45RA+ positively selected. The clonotype comes from a man younger than 30 in good health. CDR3 residues: CAWSGDYEQYF. The CDR3 nucleotides read TGTGCCTGGAGTGGGGACTACGAGCAGTACTTC.